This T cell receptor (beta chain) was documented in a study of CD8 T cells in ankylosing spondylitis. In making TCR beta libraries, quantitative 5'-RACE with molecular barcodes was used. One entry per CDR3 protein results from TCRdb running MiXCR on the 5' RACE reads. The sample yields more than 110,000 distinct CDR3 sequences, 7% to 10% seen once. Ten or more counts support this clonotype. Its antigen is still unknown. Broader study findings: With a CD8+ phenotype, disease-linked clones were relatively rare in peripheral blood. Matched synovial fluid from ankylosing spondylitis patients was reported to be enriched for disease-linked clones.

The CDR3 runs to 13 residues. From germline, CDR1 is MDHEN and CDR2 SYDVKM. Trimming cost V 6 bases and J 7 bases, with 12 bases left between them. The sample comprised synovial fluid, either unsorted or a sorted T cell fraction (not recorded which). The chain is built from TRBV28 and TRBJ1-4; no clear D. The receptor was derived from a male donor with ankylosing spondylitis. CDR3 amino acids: CASSRRSIEKLFF. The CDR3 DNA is TGTGCCAGCAGCAGGCGATCGATTGAAAAACTGTTTTTT.